A selection of T cell receptor beta chains follows, all from one sample in a study of blood T cell repertoires in COVID-19. Libraries were prepared by immunoSEQ multiplex PCR; TCRdb keeps only in-frame clonotypes and omits some of them. Of 150,000 or so clones listed, around 89% are singletons. Input material: peripheral blood. The receptors come from a man aged 55 to 70 with COVID-19, enrolled during active disease. The CDR3 runs from the conserved cysteine through the conserved F or W. D genes are given only for firm matches. Clone size appears in some rows only: once, few, many, or a class for an expanded clone.

D | J | size | V | CDR3 | DNA
- | TRBJ1-2 | few | TRBV4-1 | CASSQDRGAGGYTF | TGCGCCAGCAGCCAAGATCGGGGAGCTGGGGGCTACACCTTC
- | TRBJ2-3 | - | TRBV5-8 | CASSLDSQSTDTQYF | TGTGCCAGCAGCTTGGACAGCCAAAGCACAGATACGCAGTATTTT
TRBD1 | TRBJ1-3 | - | TRBV11-2 | CASRPDRGSWDTIYF | TGTGCCAGCAGACCGGACAGGGGGTCCTGGGACACCATATATTTT
- | TRBJ2-2 | - | TRBV12-3/TRBV12-4 | CASSWSTGELFF | TGTGCCAGCAGTTGGAGCACCGGGGAGCTGTTTTTT
TRBD1 | TRBJ1-1 | - | TRBV6-5 | CASSYSKGAVTEAFF | TGTGCCAGCAGTTACTCGAAGGGGGCGGTCACTGAAGCTTTCTTT
TRBD1 | TRBJ2-3 | - | TRBV2 | CASRARTGGGTDTQYF | TGTGCCAGCAGAGCCCGGACAGGGGGTGGGACAGATACGCAGTATTTT
- | TRBJ1-2 | - | TRBV12-3/TRBV12-4 | CASSYQGPRGYTF | TGTGCCAGCAGTTATCAGGGTCCTCGTGGCTACACCTTC
- | TRBJ1-4 | - | TRBV10-3 | CAISVTAATNEKLFF | TGTGCCATCAGTGTCACAGCTGCAACTAATGAAAAACTGTTTTTT
- | TRBJ2-2 | few | TRBV2 | CASSFDRFTGELFF | TGTGCCAGCAGTTTTGACAGATTCACCGGGGAGCTGTTTTTT
TRBD1 | TRBJ1-1 | - | TRBV12-5 | CASASGTGGKYTEAFF | TGTGCTAGTGCCTCCGGGACAGGGGGCAAGTACACTGAAGCTTTCTTT
- | TRBJ2-5 | - | TRBV24-1 | CATSDSRVGETQYF | TGTGCCACCAGTGATAGCAGGGTCGGGGAGACCCAGTACTTC
TRBD1 | TRBJ2-5 | few | TRBV29-1 | CSVSRTGGDYQETQYF | TGCAGCGTCTCACGAACAGGGGGAGATTACCAAGAGACCCAGTACTTC
- | TRBJ1-2 | - | TRBV11-2 | CASSLDTAGWYGYTF | TGTGCCAGCAGCTTAGATACGGCAGGGTGGTATGGCTACACCTTC
TRBD1 | TRBJ1-4 | - | TRBV19 | CASTSTRQGERRLFF | TGTGCCAGTACCTCGACAAGACAGGGGGAAAGGCGGCTGTTTTTT
- | TRBJ1-1 | - | TRBV5-4 | CASSLVGGNTEAFF | TGTGCCAGCAGCTTGGTCGGTGGGAACACTGAAGCTTTCTTT
TRBD1 | TRBJ1-2 | - | TRBV6-5 | CASSYSTGLGYGYTF | TGTGCCAGCAGTTACTCGACAGGGCTAGGCTATGGCTACACCTTC
- | TRBJ1-1 | - | TRBV18 | CASSLGRDTEAFF | TGTGCCAGCTCACTGGGGAGGGATACTGAAGCTTTCTTT
- | TRBJ2-7 | once | TRBV9 | CASSVGGGTKEYEQYF | TGTGCCAGCAGCGTAGGGGGCGGAACCAAAGAGTACGAGCAGTACTTC
TRBD1 | TRBJ2-3 | - | TRBV13 | CASSPRQGGTDTQYF | TGTGCCAGCAGCCCCCGACAGGGCGGCACAGATACGCAGTATTTT
- | TRBJ1-5 | - | TRBV6-6 | CASKSGSGNQPQHF | TGTGCCAGCAAATCAGGGTCGGGCAATCAGCCCCAGCATTTT
- | TRBJ1-1 | few | TRBV2 | CASIGLEGTEAFF | TGTGCCAGCATTGGGCTGGAAGGCACTGAAGCTTTCTTT
- | TRBJ2-7 | - | TRBV6-5 | CASSYEEGRDYEQYF | TGTGCCAGCAGTTACGAGGAAGGCAGGGACTACGAGCAGTACTTC
TRBD1 | TRBJ1-2 | - | TRBV4-2 | CASSQESTGGSYGYTF | TGTGCCAGCAGCCAAGAATCGACAGGGGGATCCTATGGCTACACCTTC
- | TRBJ1-4 | - | TRBV7-2 | CASSLQGAGNEKLFF | TGTGCCAGCAGCTTACAAGGGGCCGGTAATGAAAAACTGTTTTTT
TRBD2 | TRBJ2-3 | once | TRBV7-9 | CASRPLAGEGNTQYF | TGTGCCAGCAGGCCCTTAGCGGGGGAGGGGAATACGCAGTATTTT
TRBD1 | TRBJ1-3 | - | TRBV15 | CATSPRPQGQGVGNTIYF | TGTGCCACCAGCCCCCGACCCCAGGGACAGGGGGTGGGAAACACCATATATTTT
- | TRBJ2-7 | - | TRBV5-1 | CASSLQLEGEQYF | TGCGCCAGCAGCTTGCAGCTGGAGGGCGAGCAGTACTTC
TRBD1 | TRBJ1-2 | few | TRBV9 | CASSVEQGGGIYGYTF | TGTGCCAGCAGCGTAGAACAGGGGGGAGGCATCTATGGCTACACCTTC
TRBD2 | TRBJ2-5 | - | TRBV29-1 | CSVVGLAGPTQETQYF | TGCAGCGTTGTGGGACTAGCGGGACCAACTCAAGAGACCCAGTACTTC
TRBD2 | TRBJ2-3 | - | TRBV5-1 | CASSMRGLSTDTQYF | TGCGCCAGCAGCATGCGGGGGTTGAGTACAGATACGCAGTATTTT
- | TRBJ1-2 | - | TRBV5-1 | CASSLGAGNDGYTF | TGCGCCAGCAGCTTGGGGGCAGGGAATGATGGCTACACCTTC
TRBD2 | TRBJ2-1 | - | TRBV5-4 | CASSLGIAGEGEQFF | TGTGCCAGCAGCTTGGGCATTGCGGGGGAAGGGGAGCAGTTCTTC
- | TRBJ2-5 | - | TRBV11-3 | CASSLDLRETQYF | TGTGCCAGCAGCTTAGATCTCCGGGAGACCCAGTACTTC
- | TRBJ2-2 | - | TRBV9 | CASSVGQTGELFF | TGTGCCAGCAGCGTAGGGCAAACCGGGGAGCTGTTTTTT
- | TRBJ2-7 | once | TRBV7-2 | CASGGGSYEQYF | TGTGCCAGCGGTGGGGGGTCCTACGAGCAGTACTTC
- | TRBJ2-1 | - | TRBV7-2 | CASSLAGVAAYNEQFF | TGTGCCAGCAGCTTAGCTGGAGTAGCGGCCTACAATGAGCAGTTCTTC
- | TRBJ1-2 | once | TRBV7-2 | CASSQRTGTLYGYTF | TGTGCCAGCAGCCAAAGAACCGGGACACTCTATGGCTACACCTTC
TRBD2 | TRBJ2-3 | - | TRBV9 | CASSVAGGLNTQYF | TGTGCCAGCAGCGTAGCGGGGGGGTTAAATACGCAGTATTTT
TRBD2 | TRBJ2-3 | - | TRBV10-2 | CASRQTSGGTDTQYF | TGCGCCAGCAGACAGACTAGCGGGGGCACAGATACGCAGTATTTT
TRBD2 | TRBJ2-3 | - | TRBV6-2/TRBV6-3 | CASSPGGADTQYF | TGTGCCAGCAGCCCCGGGGGGGCAGATACGCAGTATTTT
- | TRBJ1-3 | once | TRBV30 | CAWSWASLSGNTIYF | TGTGCCTGGAGTTGGGCTAGCCTCTCTGGAAACACCATATATTTT
TRBD2 | TRBJ2-1 | - | TRBV5-1 | CASSSQLAGNEQFF | TGCGCCAGCAGCTCGCAACTAGCGGGCAATGAGCAGTTCTTC
- | TRBJ1-2 | - | TRBV19 | CASWRRGGYGYTF | TGTGCCAGTTGGCGCAGGGGCGGCTATGGCTACACCTTC
- | TRBJ1-6 | - | TRBV3-1/TRBV3-2 | CASSQRVGSNSPLHF | TGTGCCAGCAGCCAACGCGTCGGGAGTAATTCACCCCTCCACTTT
- | TRBJ1-1 | - | TRBV28 | CASSLEAATGTEAFF | TGTGCCAGCAGTTTAGAGGCAGCCACGGGCACTGAAGCTTTCTTT
- | TRBJ2-7 | few | TRBV19 | CASSLLGDTEQYF | TGTGCCAGTAGTCTCTTGGGGGACACCGAGCAGTACTTC
TRBD1 | TRBJ2-1 | once | TRBV5-6 | CASSPRDRGSYNEQFF | TGTGCCAGCAGCCCCCGGGACAGGGGCTCCTACAATGAGCAGTTCTTC
- | TRBJ2-2 | - | TRBV7-7 | CASSRDTNTGELFF | TGTGCTAGCAGCAGGGACACCAACACCGGGGAGCTGTTTTTT
- | TRBJ1-4 | - | TRBV28 | CASSLTGSNEKLFF | TGTGCCAGCAGTTTAACAGGTTCTAATGAAAAACTGTTTTTT
TRBD1 | TRBJ1-6 | - | TRBV27 | CASSKGQGWGPLHF | TGTGCCAGCTCTAAGGGACAGGGATGGGGACCCCTCCACTTT
- | TRBJ2-3 | few | TRBV7-8 | CASSLDRGGRDTQYF | TGTGCCAGCAGCTTAGACAGGGGGGGGAGGGATACGCAGTATTTT
- | TRBJ2-3 | few | TRBV5-1 | CASSPEGRGSTDTQYF | TGCGCCAGCAGCCCGGAGGGGCGGGGAAGCACAGATACGCAGTATTTT
- | TRBJ2-6 | - | TRBV2 | CASSEEGLVAGANVLTF | TGTGCCAGCAGTGAGGAGGGGTTAGTCGCTGGGGCCAACGTCCTGACTTTC
- | TRBJ2-7 | few | TRBV11-3 | CASSLGGSYEQYF | TGTGCCAGCAGCTTAGGTGGCAGCTACGAGCAGTACTTC
TRBD1 | TRBJ2-2 | - | TRBV9 | CASNRGQTGELFF | TGTGCCAGTAACAGGGGGCAGACCGGGGAGCTGTTTTTT
TRBD1 | TRBJ1-2 | - | TRBV19 | CASSTQTGLGGYTF | TGTGCCAGTAGTACCCAGACAGGGCTCGGAGGCTACACCTTC